This TCR beta chain is from a study of blood T cell repertoires in COVID-19. Profiled with immunoSEQ multiplex PCR; TCRdb holds only in-frame clones, not every one. Of about 170,000 clones in the sample, 75% to 90% were seen once. Sequenced: peripheral blood. The clonotype comes from a woman aged 55-69 years with acute or convalescent COVID-19.

CDR3 in amino acids: CASSAPQAGGFNEQFF. In nucleotides, the CDR3 is TGTGCCAGCAGCGCTCCCCAGGCGGGGGGCTTCAATGAGCAGTTCTTC. The chain has TRBV7-3 and TRBJ2-1, with 8 bases that match TRBD2. Germline V lookup: CDR1 SGHTA, CDR2 FQGTGA. The length of the CDR3 is 16 residues. V shed 5 bases, J shed 6 bases, and the junction held 12 bases outside the gene matches.